This T cell receptor beta chain was identified in a study of breast tumors, draining lymph nodes, adjacent tissues. MiXCR, applied by TCRdb to the multiplex PCR reads, yields one record per CDR3 protein. The sample carries under 250,000 distinct CDR3 sequences, 32% recorded once. This clonotype was observed at least ten times. Antigen specificity is unknown. This CDR3 region has 16 residues. V lost 3 bases and J lost 6; bases outside the gene matches: 8. Germline V gene data show CDR1 as SNHLY and CDR2 as FYNNEI. The lymph nodes were axillary draining lymph nodes from breast cancer patients. Study conclusions and caveats: Compared with basal-like, luminal-like tumors shared significantly more repertoire with nontumor tissue. Most tumor T cells seemingly derive from lymph node, then expand in tumor. Tumor T cell lymph node origin was a supported hypothesis, not proven.

The sequence derives from a female donor with breast cancer. Some clones in this sample may be carry-over from other donors' samples. V and J are TRBV2 and TRBJ2-3; the match to TRBD2 covers 11 bases. Sequenced sample: axillary lymph node tissue. The CDR3 DNA is TGTGCCAGCAGTGAGCTGGCTAGCGGGAGGTCTGATACGCAGTATTTT. Translating gives CASSELASGRSDTQYF.